The 20 T cell receptor beta chains given below trace back to one sample, sequenced in a study of CD4 and CD8 cells across lung adenocarcinoma regions. Each CDR3 protein is one row after TCRdb ran MiXCR on the PCR reads. The sample shows some 25,000 distinct CDR3 sequences, around 50% of them seen only once. The sample was CD8+ T cells from the center of a lung tumor. The source is a male donor with lung adenocarcinoma. The CD4 and CD8 labels of this study may be unreliable.

The chain employs TRBV12-5 and TRBJ2-5, with 10 bases aligning to TRBD1. Germline trimming cut 6 bases from V and 5 bases from J; bases unmatched to any gene: 3. The CDR3 contains 13 residues. In germline, CDR1 is LGHNT, CDR2 FRNRAP. CDR3 nucleotides: TGTGCTAGTGGCCTGGGACAGGGGGAGACCCAGTACTTC. Translated: CASGLGQGETQYF.

This clonotype was picked up a small number of times. The V gene is TRBV12-3 or TRBV12-4, the J gene TRBJ2-1; D is undetermined. The CDR3 has 14 amino acids. V lost 1 base, J lost 9 bases, and 13 bases lay in between. The CDR3 reads CASSLEGLRAEQFF. CDR3 in DNA: TGTGCCAGCAGTTTAGAAGGCCTACGTGCTGAGCAGTTCTTC.

This clonotype came up many times. The chain joins TRBV6-1 to TRBJ2-3; the D is unclear. This CDR3 has 15 residues. Per germline, CDR1 MNHNS and CDR2 SASEGT. The V end lost 6 bases, the J end lost 2 bases, and 15 bases lay between the germline ends. CDR3 nucleotides: TGTGCCAGCAGACTTGACTTCGAATCCACAGATACGCAGTATTTT. Protein sequence: CASRLDFESTDTQYF.

In the case of this clonotype: One junction end disagrees with the germline gene, perhaps due to a read error. CDR3 residues: CAGSGGRVTETQYF. DNA of the CDR3: TGTGCCGGCAGCGGTGGCAGGGTCACAGAGACGCAGTATTTT. V gene TRBV7-2 combines with J gene TRBJ2-3, with D perhaps matching TRBD1 or TRBD2 (5 bases each). Germline V gene sequence: CDR1 SGHTA, CDR2 FQGNSA. The CDR3 runs to 14 residues.

This clonotype was detected many times. This rearrangement joins TRBV5-1 to TRBJ2-5; D possibly corresponds to TRBD1 (6 bases). CDR1 and CDR2 from the germline V gene are SGHRS and YFSETQ. The CDR3 is made up of 16 amino acids. Trimming took 0 bases from V and 2 from J, leaving 14 bases between them. The CDR3 coding sequence is TGCGCCAGCAGCTTGGAGGTCAGGGGCGGACAAGAGACCCAGTACTTC. This sequence encodes CASSLEVRGGQETQYF.

As concerns this clonotype: The junction departs from germline at one end; a sequencing error may be responsible. The chain links TRBV6-1 to TRBJ2-3; perhaps TRBD1 as D (5 bases). The CDR3 contains 14 residues. Germline values: CDR1 MNHNS, CDR2 SASEGT. This chain's CDR3 is CRSKGQCSTDTQYF. In nucleotides, the CDR3 is TGTCGCAGCAAGGGGCAGTGTAGCACAGATACGCAGTACTTT.

This clonotype showed up many times. The CDR3 region has the DNA TGTGCCAGCCTCAGGCAGGGCGGGAGCTACAATGAGCAGTTCTTC. This gives the protein CASLRQGGSYNEQFF. The chain recombines TRBV14 with TRBJ2-1; 7 bases are a match to TRBD2. The CDR3 length is 15 residues. In germline, CDR1 is SGHDN, CDR2 FVKESK. Germline trimming cut 8 bases from V and 3 bases from J; bases unmatched to any gene: 10.

As concerns this clonotype: At one boundary the junction diverges from the germline segment, which might be a read error. The J gene is TRBJ2-3, the V gene TRBV6-1; 8 nucleotides line up with TRBD2. CDR1 MNHNS and CDR2 SASEGT come from the germline V gene. CDR3 length: 15 amino acids. CDR3 sequence reads: CASSKVGLAEDTQYF. The DNA of the CDR3 is TGTGCCAGCTCCAAAGTCGGACTAGCCGAAGATACCCAGTATTTT.

This clonotype was recorded a few times. The gene calls are TRBV5-1 and TRBJ1-1; 9 nucleotides match TRBD1. Looked up from germline, CDR1 is SGHRS and CDR2 is YFSETQ. The CDR3 extends over 13 amino acids. With V trimmed by 2 bases and J by 5 bases, 1 base remained unmatched. CDR3: CASSFDRGTEAFF. CDR3 in DNA: TGCGCCAGCAGCTTCGACAGGGGGACTGAAGCTTTCTTT.

The chain joins TRBV14 to TRBJ2-1; maybe TRBD2 (5 bases). The ends were cut back, 4 bases at V and 2 bases at J, with 15 bases in the middle. The CDR3 spans 16 residues. The germline V gene encodes CDR1 SGHDN and CDR2 FVKESK. The CDR3 nucleotides are TGTGCCAGCAGCCCACTGGGGAGAAACCCCTACAATGAGCAGTTCTTC. Protein product: CASSPLGRNPYNEQFF.

This clonotype was picked up one time. Mismatch with germline at one junction end may stem from a read error. The V call is TRBV10-2, the J call TRBJ2-5, with 9 bases fitting TRBD2. The germline V gene encodes CDR1 WSHSY and CDR2 SAAADI. The CDR3 runs 14 residues. The CDR3 loop is CARRGGGDPDTQYF. The CDR3 nucleotides are TGTGCCAGGCGCGGGGGGGGTGACCCAGATACCCAGTACTTT.

The V and J genes are TRBV20-1 and TRBJ2-3; 10 bases match TRBD2. TRBJ2-7 explains the end of the DNA better; the J call may be wrong. CDR1 and CDR2 from the germline V gene are DFQATT and SNEGSKA (reference sequence). This CDR3 has 19 amino acids. CDR3 nucleotides: TGCAGTGCTTACAAAGGGACTAGCGCGAGGCTGGGGGCCAAAAACACGCAGTACTTC. Translation: CSAYKGTSARLGAKNTQYF.

At least ten counts were recorded for this clonotype. The chain carries TRBV6-5 and TRBJ2-2; 8 bases are a match to TRBD1. The junction had 3 bases not matched to a gene; V was cut back by 5 bases and J by 4 bases. Germline CDR1 reads MNHEY; CDR2 reads SVGAGI. The CDR3 spans 14 residues. CDR3 bases: TGTGCCAGCAGTACACAGGGGGTCACCGGGGAGCTGTTTTTT. It is translated as CASSTQGVTGELFF.

This clonotype was counted a single time. The V call is TRBV6-1, the J call TRBJ2-7; TRBD1 aligns across 8 bases. In germline, CDR1 is MNHNS, CDR2 SASEGT. The length of the CDR3 is 14 residues. V shed 5 bases, J shed 5 bases, and the junction held 8 bases outside the gene matches. The CDR3 region is CASSKGQGSDEQYF. The CDR3 DNA is TGTGCCAGCAGTAAAGGACAGGGCAGCGACGAGCAGTACTTC.

This clonotype was seen just once. DNA of the CDR3: TGTGCCAGCAGCGGGGTCCCCGACCAAGAGACGCAGTATTTT. The encoded protein is CASSGVPDQETQYF. The rearrangement joins TRBV6-1 to TRBJ2-5; TRBD2 might be the D (5 bases). The J call is doubtful: the DNA matches TRBJ2-3 better. CDR1 MNHNS and CDR2 SASEGT come from the germline V gene. This CDR3 has 14 residues.

This clonotype occurred once. The chain links TRBV6-1 to TRBJ2-3; 10 bases match TRBD1. The germline CDR1 and CDR2 sequences are MNHNS and SASEGT. Unmatched junction bases numbered 5, after V lost 6 bases and J lost 2 bases. The CDR3 has 15 amino acids. The CDR3 sequence: CASRQTGGSTDTQYF. CDR3 DNA sequence: TGTGCCAGCAGGCAGACAGGGGGCTCCACAGATACGCAGTATTTT.

This chain joins TRBV6-1 and TRBJ2-5; D could derive from TRBD1 or TRBD2 (5 bases each). The DNA matches TRBJ2-7 better at its end, which makes the J call doubtful. CDR1 and CDR2 from the germline V gene are MNHNS and SASEGT. The length of the CDR3 is 16 residues. CDR3 in DNA: TGTGCCAGCAGTGAGAGGGCAGGGTCGGTCTCCTACGAGCAGTACTTC. The encoded protein is CASSERAGSVSYEQYF.

This clonotype was observed a few times. The chain recombines TRBV6-1 with TRBJ2-2; 10 bases fit TRBD2. Germline V gene lookup returns CDR1 MNHNS and CDR2 SASEGT. This CDR3 is built from 15 residues. Germline trimming cut 6 bases from V and 2 bases from J; bases unmatched to any gene: 3. CDR3 residues: CASRRLAGNTGELFF. The CDR3 coding sequence is TGTGCCAGCAGAAGACTAGCGGGTAACACCGGGGAGCTGTTTTTT.

The chain uses TRBV9 and TRBJ2-4; D possibly corresponds to TRBD1 (6 bases). Between the trimmed V and J ends, which lost 1 base and 4 bases, there was a span of 12 bases. The CDR3 runs 15 residues. Germline V gene lookup returns CDR1 SGDLS and CDR2 YYNGEE. The CDR3 DNA reads as TGTGCCAGCAGCGTAACAGGGAACTATAAAAACATTCAGTACTTC. This gives the protein CASSVTGNYKNIQYF.

The gene calls are TRBV6-1 and TRBJ2-3, with unresolved D. The V and J ends lost 8 bases and 5 bases respectively, with 17 bases between them. Germline CDR1 is MNHNS and CDR2 is SASEGT. The CDR3 is 14 residues long. The CDR3 sequence: CASQRTPLQDTQYF. The CDR3 DNA reads TGTGCCAGCCAACGTACCCCGCTCCAAGATACGCAGTATTTT.